A selection of T cell receptor beta chains follows, all from one sample in a study of cytomegalovirus exposure and HLA in healthy donors. Profiling relied on immunoSEQ multiplex PCR, and the TCRdb table lists in-frame clones only, not all of them. In the table there are some 150,000 clones, around 72% of which are singletons. Sequenced sample: PBMCs. These receptors all come from a man between 40 and 49 years old in good health and CMV-seronegative. The CDR3 runs from the conserved cysteine through the conserved F or W.

v_gene | CDR3aa
TRBV6-5 | CASTRRAVIYGYTF
TRBV9 | CASSPPGLGYNEQFF
TRBV5-4 | CASSLVRGPGGTDTQYF
TRBV7-3 | CASSRLAGPYEQYF
TRBV2 | CASSISSYNEQFF
TRBV5-6 | CASSLIFQGASGNTEAFF
TRBV7-8 | CASSLEEDHTEAFF
TRBV4-1 | CASSQDPTSGKVYEQYF
TRBV6-4 | CASSEEAGQQETQYF
TRBV4-3 | CASSHGQGGAGANVLTF